These 14 T cell receptor beta chains came from one sample sequenced in a study of chemoradiotherapy in HPV16-positive cancers. TCRdb keeps only in-frame clones here, not all; method: immunoSEQ multiplex PCR. Of over a thousand clones in the sample, approximately 90% were seen once. Source: tumor tissue, taken from a patient who underwent chemoradiotherapy. The receptors come from a human donor with HPV-associated anogenital cancer.

The chain is built from TRBV28 and TRBJ1-1; D is undetermined. V shed 5 bases and J shed 7 bases, with 14 bases lying between them. Germline-derived CDR1 and CDR2 are MDHEN and SYDVKM. The CDR3 runs to 13 residues. In DNA, the CDR3 is TGTGCCAGCAGTCCAGTCCAGAGGAATGAAGCTTTCTTT. Translated, it gives CASSPVQRNEAFF.

V usage is TRBV29-1 and J usage is TRBJ1-1; D is perhaps TRBD1 (5 bases). Germline CDR1 and CDR2: SQVTM and ANQGSEA. The CDR3 sequence is 13 residues long. Trimming cost V 6 bases and J 6 bases, with 17 bases left between them. CDR3 DNA sequence: TGCAGCGTGAGGGGCAGGCTGGGGGCTGAAGCTTTCTTT. Protein sequence: CSVRGRLGAEAFF. The full variable domain, its missing parts supplied by reference TRBV29-1 and TRBJ1-1, is SAVISQKPSRDICQRGTSLTIQCQVDSQVTMMFWYRQQPGQSLTLIATANQGSEATYESGFVIDKFPISRPNLTFSTLTVSNMSPEDSSIYLCSVRGRLGAEAFFGQGTRLTVV.

In its sample, this clone was seen a few times. The rearrangement links TRBV7-6 to TRBJ2-7; D possibly corresponds to TRBD2 (6 bases). Trimming cost V 1 base and J 1 base, with 14 bases left between them. The CDR3 contains 16 residues. Germline values: CDR1 SGHVS, CDR2 FNYEAQ. The DNA for the CDR3 is TGTGCCAGCAGCTTAGGGCGGGACGGAGAATCCTACGAGCAGTACTTC. It yields the protein CASSLGRDGESYEQYF.

This clone occurred a few times. The rearrangement links TRBV6-5 to TRBJ2-7; D unresolved. The CDR3 sequence is 15 residues long. Germline CDR1 MNHEY, CDR2 SVGAGI. Trimming left V 6 bases short and J 3 bases short, with 18 bases between. The CDR3 reads CASSPTRKGYYEQYF. Here the CDR3 DNA reads TGTGCCAGCAGCCCTACCCGGAAGGGTTACTACGAGCAGTACTTC.

This clone has more than one count but fewer than ten. The chain has TRBV28 and TRBJ2-7; 11 bases map to TRBD1. The germline CDR1 and CDR2 sequences are MDHEN and SYDVKM. V dropped 3 bases and J dropped 5; count of bases not matched to a gene: 3. This CDR3 spans 14 amino acids. CDR3 protein: CASSFGQGAHEQYF. CDR3 bases: TGTGCCAGCAGTTTCGGACAGGGGGCTCACGAGCAGTACTTC.

The gene calls are TRBV18 and TRBJ2-6, with D unclear. CDR1 is KGHSH, CDR2 LQKENI, per germline. This CDR3 comprises 18 residues. V lost 3 bases to trimming and J lost 0 bases, with 15 bases between them. CDR3 sequence: CASSPPVGSGSGANVLTF. CDR3 sequence (DNA): TGTGCCAGCTCACCCCCGGTTGGTAGTGGCTCTGGGGCCAACGTCCTGACTTTC.

This clone has just one count. This sequence joins TRBV10-3 and TRBJ2-7; D ambiguous. The ends were cut back, 4 bases at V and 2 bases at J, with 9 bases in the middle. CDR3 length equals 13 residues. Germline-derived CDR1 and CDR2 are ENHRY and SYGVKD. In DNA form, the CDR3 reads TGTGCCATCAGTGGGGCAGAGGCCTACGAGCAGTACTTC. Translation: CAISGAEAYEQYF.

The rearrangement uses TRBV6-1 and TRBJ2-7, with TRBD1 identical over 9 bases. This CDR3 is built from 12 residues. Germline trimming cut 6 bases from V and 4 bases from J; bases unmatched to any gene: 1. CDR1 and CDR2 from the germline V gene are MNHNS and SASEGT. As DNA, the CDR3 is TGTGCCAGCAGCGGACAGGGGTACGAGCAGTACTTC. This translates into CASSGQGYEQYF.

The rearrangement uses TRBV5-1 and TRBJ2-7, with 8 bases aligning to TRBD1. Trimming took 0 bases from V and 4 from J; bases not matched to a gene: 6. This CDR3 is built from 15 residues. Germline V gives CDR1 SGHRS, CDR2 YFSETQ. CDR3: CASSLGGQGAYEQYF. Written as DNA, the CDR3 is TGCGCCAGCAGCTTGGGAGGGCAGGGGGCATACGAGCAGTACTTC.

CDR3 in amino acids: CASSLMVVTSGSYEQYF. DNA for the CDR3: TGTGCCAGCAGCTTAATGGTAGTGACTAGCGGCTCCTACGAGCAGTACTTC. The rearrangement joins TRBV7-3 to TRBJ2-7; TRBD2 matches at 9 bases. V was pared by 1 base and J by 0 bases, with 7 bases of the junction left unmatched. CDR1 is SGHTA, CDR2 FQGTGA, per germline. The CDR3 totals 17 residues.

The gene calls are TRBV4-2 and TRBJ2-7; TRBD1 agrees at 11 bases. The V gene's germline CDR1 is LGHNA and CDR2 YNFKEQ. V dropped 0 bases and J dropped 3; count of bases not matched to a gene: 7. CDR3 size: 17 residues. The CDR3 DNA reads as TGTGCCAGCAGCCAAGATGCGGGGACAGGGGGGAACTACGAGCAGTACTTC. Translating gives CASSQDAGTGGNYEQYF.

The chain is built from TRBV6-1 and TRBJ2-3; TRBD2 matches at 8 bases. Germline V gene data show CDR1 as MNHNS and CDR2 as SASEGT. The CDR3 consists of 12 residues. J was trimmed by 8 bases and V by 8 bases; bases with no gene match: 6. CDR3 residues: CASQAGASTQYF. Here the CDR3 DNA reads TGTGCCAGCCAAGCGGGGGCAAGTACGCAGTATTTT.

V usage is TRBV9 and J usage is TRBJ1-1; D gene uncertain. Germline assignment: CDR1 SGDLS and CDR2 YYNGEE. The CDR3 sequence is 13 residues long. Trimming left V 3 bases short and J 1 base short, with 7 bases between. CDR3 region: CASSAGQNTEAFF. CDR3 in DNA: TGTGCCAGCAGCGCTGGTCAGAACACTGAAGCTTTCTTT.

This clone appeared a single time. The J gene is TRBJ2-3, the V gene TRBV7-3; D may be TRBD2 (6 bases). The CDR3 is 15 residues long. Germline CDR1 is SGHTA and CDR2 is FQGTGA. Trimming removed 4 bases at V and 2 bases at J, with 13 bases between. The CDR3 loop is CASSSRGFYTDTQYF. The CDR3 region has the DNA TGTGCCAGCAGCTCCCGGGGGTTTTACACAGATACGCAGTATTTT.